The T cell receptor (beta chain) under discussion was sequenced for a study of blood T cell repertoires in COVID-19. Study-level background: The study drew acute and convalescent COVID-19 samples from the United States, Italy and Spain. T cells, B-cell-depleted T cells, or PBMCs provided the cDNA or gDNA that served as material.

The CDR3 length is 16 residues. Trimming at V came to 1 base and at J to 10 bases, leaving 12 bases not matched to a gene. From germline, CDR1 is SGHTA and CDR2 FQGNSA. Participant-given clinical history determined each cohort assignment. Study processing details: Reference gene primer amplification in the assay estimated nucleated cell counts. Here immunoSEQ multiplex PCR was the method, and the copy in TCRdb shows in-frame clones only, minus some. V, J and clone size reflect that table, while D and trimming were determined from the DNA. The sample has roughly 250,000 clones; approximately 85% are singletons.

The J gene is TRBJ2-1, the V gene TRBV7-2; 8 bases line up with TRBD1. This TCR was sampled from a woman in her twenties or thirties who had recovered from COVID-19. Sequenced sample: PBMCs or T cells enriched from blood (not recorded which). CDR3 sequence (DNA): TGTGCCAGCAGCTTAGACAGGGGGATCCTTTACACCGAGCAGTTCTTC. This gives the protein CASSLDRGILYTEQFF.